This TCR beta chain was sequenced during a study of technical replicates of blood from several donors. Germline V CDR1 and CDR2: MNHEY, SVGAGI. The CDR3 loop spans 13 amino acids. The germline V and J ends were trimmed by 5 bases and 4 bases, with 11 bases remaining between them. Sequenced by immunoSEQ multiplex PCR; TCRdb stores in-frame clones only, minus some. The profile shows approximately 82,000 clones, 96% of them singletons. The chain is built from TRBV6-5 and TRBJ1-1; D not resolved. This receptor was taken from a human donor in good health. Sample: T cells isolated from PBMCs. The CDR3: CASSRGFFTEAFF. The CDR3 bases are TGTGCCAGCAGTCGAGGGTTCTTCACTGAAGCTTTCTTT.